This T cell receptor beta chain was captured in a study of early T cells in non-severe SARS-CoV-2 infection. Study-wide context: Chains were unpaired, as sequencing was done on bulk RNA from unsorted whole blood.

The CDR3 sequence is 17 residues long. Trimming removed 3 bases from V and 1 base from J; junction bases left unmatched: 11. Germline CDR1 is SGHTA and CDR2 is FQGTGA. General observations from the study: VDJdb matching, biased toward anti-spike CD8 responses, missed private and CD4 specificities.

In its sample, this clonotype was seen many times. Its antigen is not known. Researchers attached unique molecular identifiers to individual cDNA molecules. TCRdb reprocessed the 5' RACE reads with MiXCR, giving one entry per CDR3 protein. The sample holds 53,000 or so distinct CDR3 sequences, about 7.8% seen once. The specimen sequenced was whole blood. The chain links TRBV7-3 to TRBJ1-1, with 7 positions matching TRBD1. The source of this sequence is an adult who was a healthcare worker with PCR-confirmed SARS-CoV-2 infection or an uninfected control (not recorded which). The CDR3 region is CASSLTGSIGENTEAFF. CDR3 DNA sequence: TGTGCCAGCAGCTTGACAGGGTCGATTGGGGAGAACACTGAAGCTTTCTTT. The full variable domain, rest sourced from reference TRBV7-3 and TRBJ1-1, is GAGVSQTPSNKVTEKGKYVELRCDPISGHTALYWYRQSLGQGPEFLIYFQGTGAADDSGLPNDRFFAVRPEGSVSTLKIQRTERGDSAVYLCASSLTGSIGENTEAFFGQGTRLTVV.